What follows describes a single T cell receptor beta chain. The assay was immunoSEQ multiplex PCR, and TCRdb's table has in-frame clones only and misses some. The data contain approximately 150,000 clones, approximately 89% of them singletons. The entry originates in a study of T cell responses to AZD1222 COVID-19 vaccine. This CDR3 is 11 amino acids long. Germline V lookup: CDR1 MNHEY, CDR2 SVGAGI. V lost 8 bases and J 5 bases, leaving 9 bases between the germline ends. The sequence came from an adult who received the AZD1222 COVID-19 vaccine. The chain is built from TRBV6-5 and TRBJ2-5; no clear D. The sample was peripheral blood, taken 28 days after the second AZD1222 dose. Here the CDR3 DNA reads TGTGCCAGCGAAGGGCGCGAGACCCAGTACTTC. It yields the protein CASEGRETQYF.